One sample yielded the 11 T cell receptor beta chains listed below, sequenced in a study of blood T cell repertoires in COVID-19. Here immunoSEQ multiplex PCR was the method, and the copy in TCRdb shows in-frame clones only, minus some. The sample lists about 53,000 clones; about three quarters were seen once. Sequences were obtained from peripheral blood. These TCRs come from a man between 70 and 80 years old with active or convalescent COVID-19.

The gene calls are TRBV14 and TRBJ1-2; unclear D gene. Trimming took off 1 base at V and 0 bases at J, with 6 bases between the two ends. Looked up from germline, CDR1 is SGHDN and CDR2 is FVKESK. CDR3 size: 14 residues. CDR3 in amino acids: CASSQVSANYGYTF. The CDR3 DNA is TGTGCCAGCAGCCAAGTGAGTGCTAACTATGGCTACACCTTC.

This clone was found once. The chain is built from TRBV12-3 or TRBV12-4 and TRBJ1-5; no reliable D call. The CDR3 is 12 residues long. The ends were cut back, 7 bases at V and 7 bases at J, with 11 bases in the middle. The CDR3 DNA is TGTGCCAGCACCCAAAAGCGGCAGCCCCAGCATTTT. Amino acid sequence: CASTQKRQPQHF.

V and J are TRBV28 and TRBJ2-5, with 8 bases aligning to TRBD2. The germline CDR1 and CDR2 sequences are MDHEN and SYDVKM. J was trimmed by 5 bases and V by 5 bases; bases with no gene match: 10. The CDR3 has 15 residues. The CDR3: CASSVSRGGWETQYF. The CDR3 DNA follows: TGTGCCAGCAGTGTTAGCCGGGGGGGCTGGGAGACCCAGTACTTC.

The sample holds a few counts of this clone. The chain combines TRBV11-3 with TRBJ1-2; a weak D match, TRBD1 (6 bases). Germline V lookup: CDR1 SGHNT, CDR2 YENEEA. V dropped 5 bases and J dropped 8 bases, with 15 bases sitting between them. CDR3 length: 13 amino acids. This CDR3 is CASSPGTMEGYTF. The CDR3 coding sequence is TGTGCCAGCAGCCCCGGGACAATGGAGGGCTACACCTTC.

The J gene is TRBJ2-7, the V gene TRBV15, with TRBD2 identical over 9 bases. This CDR3 has 14 residues. The J segment lost 2 bases and the V segment lost 9 bases, leaving 8 bases of the junction unmatched. Germline-derived CDR1 and CDR2 are LNHNV and YYDKDF (reference sequence). CDR3 nucleotides: TGTGCCACAGGGGGGGGACTAGCAACCTACGAGCAGTACTTC. It encodes CATGGGLATYEQYF.

The V and J genes are TRBV29-1 and TRBJ1-2, with a tentative D call TRBD1 (6 bases). The germline V and J ends were trimmed by 7 bases and 6 bases, with 21 bases remaining between them. The CDR3 is made up of 14 amino acids. The germline V gene encodes CDR1 SQVTM and CDR2 ANQGSEA. The CDR3 here is CSAVRQGIIHGYTF. CDR3 nucleotides: TGCAGCGCCGTCCGGCAGGGGATTATCCATGGCTACACCTTC.

The rearrangement uses TRBV7-6 and TRBJ2-5; D possibly corresponds to TRBD2 (5 bases). Germline assignment: CDR1 SGHVS and CDR2 FNYEAQ. The CDR3 sequence is 13 residues long. V lost 6 bases and J 5 bases, leaving 13 bases between the germline ends. The CDR3 is CASSLRRRETQYF. In nucleotides, the CDR3 is TGTGCCAGCAGTCTCAGGAGGAGGGAGACCCAGTACTTC.

The chain employs TRBV24-1 and TRBJ2-1, with 12 bases matching TRBD1. Germline V gene sequence: CDR1 KGHDR, CDR2 SFDVKD. The CDR3 sequence is 17 residues long. V was pared by 1 base and J by 7 bases, with 7 bases of the junction left unmatched. The CDR3 DNA sequence: TGTGCCACCAGTGATTTCGCGGGGACAGGGGGCGGAAATGAGCAGTTCTTC. Its protein is CATSDFAGTGGGNEQFF.

The chain combines TRBV7-6 with TRBJ1-2, with 7 bases matching TRBD1. The CDR3 is 15 residues long. In germline, CDR1 is SGHVS, CDR2 FNYEAQ. V was pared by 2 bases and J by 2 bases, with 5 bases of the junction left unmatched. The CDR3 here is CASSLLGQQNYGYTF. The CDR3 DNA sequence: TGTGCCAGCAGCTTACTGGGACAGCAGAACTATGGCTACACCTTC.

In this sample, this clone turned up a few times. The V and J genes are TRBV6-1 and TRBJ1-5; D unresolved. The CDR3 contains 13 residues. The germline V gene has CDR1 MNHNS and CDR2 SASEGT. Between the trimmed V and J ends, which lost 2 bases and 4 bases, there was a span of 6 bases. CDR3 protein: CASSEQVNQPQHF. CDR3 nucleotides: TGTGCCAGCAGTGAACAGGTGAATCAGCCCCAGCATTTT.

In DNA, the CDR3 is TGTGCCAGCAGCTGGGGGGGGACTGAAGCTTTCTTT. It is translated as CASSWGGTEAFF. The V gene is TRBV11-3, the J gene TRBJ1-1, with a weak D call TRBD1 (5 bases). The CDR3 covers 12 residues. The V and J ends lost 4 bases and 5 bases respectively, with 8 bases between them. Germline loops: CDR1 SGHNT, CDR2 YENEEA.